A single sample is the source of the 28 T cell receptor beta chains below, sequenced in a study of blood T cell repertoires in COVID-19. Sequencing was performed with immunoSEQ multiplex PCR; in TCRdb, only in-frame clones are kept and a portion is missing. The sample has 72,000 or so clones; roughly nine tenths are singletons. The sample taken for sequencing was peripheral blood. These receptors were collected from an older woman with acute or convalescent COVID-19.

Written as DNA, the CDR3 is TGTGCCAGCAGCTTCCGGGAGACTAATGAAAAACTGTTTTTT. It codes for CASSFRETNEKLFF. V usage is TRBV7-8 and J usage is TRBJ1-4; no reliable D call. There are 14 residues in the CDR3. Trimming left V 3 bases short and J 2 bases short, with 7 bases between. The germline V gene has CDR1 SGHVS and CDR2 FQNEAQ.

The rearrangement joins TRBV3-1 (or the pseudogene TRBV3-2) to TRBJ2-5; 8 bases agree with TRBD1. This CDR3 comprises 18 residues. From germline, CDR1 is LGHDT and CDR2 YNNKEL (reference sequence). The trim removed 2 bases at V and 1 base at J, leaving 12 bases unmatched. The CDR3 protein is CASSQRLGPDRGQETQYF. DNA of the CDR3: TGTGCCAGCAGCCAAAGATTGGGACCAGACAGGGGCCAAGAGACCCAGTACTTC.

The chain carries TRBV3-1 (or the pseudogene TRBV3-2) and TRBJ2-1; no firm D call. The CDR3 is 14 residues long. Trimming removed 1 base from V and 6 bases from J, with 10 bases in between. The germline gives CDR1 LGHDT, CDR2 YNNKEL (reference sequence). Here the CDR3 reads CASSQVARFNEQFF. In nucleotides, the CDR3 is TGTGCCAGCAGCCAAGTCGCGCGGTTCAATGAGCAGTTCTTC.

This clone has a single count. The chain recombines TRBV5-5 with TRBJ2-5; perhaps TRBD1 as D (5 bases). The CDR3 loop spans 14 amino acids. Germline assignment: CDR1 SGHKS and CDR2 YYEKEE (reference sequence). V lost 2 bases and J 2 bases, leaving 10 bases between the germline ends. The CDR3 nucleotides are TGTGCCAGCAGCTTAGGACACCCGCAAGAGACCCAGTACTTC. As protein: CASSLGHPQETQYF. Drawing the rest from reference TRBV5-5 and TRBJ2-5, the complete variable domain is DAGVTQSPTHLIKTRGQQVTLRCSPISGHKSVSWYQQVLGQGPQFIFQYYEKEERGRGNFPDRFSARQFPNYSSELNVNALLLGDSALYLCASSLGHPQETQYFGPGTRLLVL.

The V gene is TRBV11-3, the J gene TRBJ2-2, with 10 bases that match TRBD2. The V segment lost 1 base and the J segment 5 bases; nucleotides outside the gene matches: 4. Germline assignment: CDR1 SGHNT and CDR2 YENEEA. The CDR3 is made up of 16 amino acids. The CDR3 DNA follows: TGTGCCAGCAGCTTAGCCAGCGGGGGGGGTACCGGGGAGCTGTTTTTT. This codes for CASSLASGGGTGELFF.

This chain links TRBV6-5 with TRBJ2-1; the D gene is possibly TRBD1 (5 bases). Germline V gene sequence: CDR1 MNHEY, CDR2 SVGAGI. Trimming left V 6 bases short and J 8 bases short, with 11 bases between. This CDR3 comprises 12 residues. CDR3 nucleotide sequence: TGTGCCAGCAGCCGGACAAGGGATGAGCAGTTCTTC. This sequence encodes CASSRTRDEQFF.

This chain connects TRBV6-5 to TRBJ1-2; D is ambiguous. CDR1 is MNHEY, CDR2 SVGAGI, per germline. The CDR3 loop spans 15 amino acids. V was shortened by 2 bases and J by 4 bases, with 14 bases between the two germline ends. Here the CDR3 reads CASSYTQTGLYGYTF. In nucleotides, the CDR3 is TGTGCCAGCAGTTACACACAGACCGGACTCTATGGCTACACCTTC.

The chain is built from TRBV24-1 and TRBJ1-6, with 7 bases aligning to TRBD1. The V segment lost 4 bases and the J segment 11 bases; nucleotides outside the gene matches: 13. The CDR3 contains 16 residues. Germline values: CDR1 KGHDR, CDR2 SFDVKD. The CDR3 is CATSEDRILGGTPLHF. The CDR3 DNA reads TGTGCCACCAGTGAGGACAGGATTTTAGGTGGAACACCCCTCCACTTT.

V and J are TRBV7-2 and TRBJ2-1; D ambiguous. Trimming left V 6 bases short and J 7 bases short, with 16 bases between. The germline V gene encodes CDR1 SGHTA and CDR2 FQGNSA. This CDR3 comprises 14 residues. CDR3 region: CASSRNTVRNEQFF. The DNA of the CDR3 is TGTGCCAGCAGTCGAAATACGGTGCGGAATGAGCAGTTCTTC.

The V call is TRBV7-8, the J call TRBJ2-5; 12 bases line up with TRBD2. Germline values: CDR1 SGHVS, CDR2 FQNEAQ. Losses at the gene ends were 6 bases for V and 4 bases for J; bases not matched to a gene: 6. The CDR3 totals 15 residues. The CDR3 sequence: CASRPLAGGRETQYF. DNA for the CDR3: TGTGCCAGCAGGCCTCTAGCGGGGGGGCGAGAGACCCAGTACTTC.

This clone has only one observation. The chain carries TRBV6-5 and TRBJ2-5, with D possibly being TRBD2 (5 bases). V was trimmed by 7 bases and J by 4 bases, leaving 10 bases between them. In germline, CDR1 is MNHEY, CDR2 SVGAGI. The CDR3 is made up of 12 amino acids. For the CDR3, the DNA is TGTGCCAGCACGGGGATCCGAGAGACCCAGTACTTC. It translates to CASTGIRETQYF.

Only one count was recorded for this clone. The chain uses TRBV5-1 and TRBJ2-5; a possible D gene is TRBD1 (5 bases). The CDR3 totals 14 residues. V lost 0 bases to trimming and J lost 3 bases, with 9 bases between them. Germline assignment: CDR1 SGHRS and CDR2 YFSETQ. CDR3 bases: TGCGCCAGCAGCTTGGGGCAGGGTAAAGAGACCCAGTACTTC. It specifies CASSLGQGKETQYF.

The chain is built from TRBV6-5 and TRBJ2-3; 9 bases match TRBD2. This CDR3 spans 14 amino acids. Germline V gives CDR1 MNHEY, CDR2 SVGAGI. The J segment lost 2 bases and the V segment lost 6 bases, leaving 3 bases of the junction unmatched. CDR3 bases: TGTGCCAGCAGGGTAGCGGGGGCCACAGATACGCAGTATTTT. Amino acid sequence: CASRVAGATDTQYF.

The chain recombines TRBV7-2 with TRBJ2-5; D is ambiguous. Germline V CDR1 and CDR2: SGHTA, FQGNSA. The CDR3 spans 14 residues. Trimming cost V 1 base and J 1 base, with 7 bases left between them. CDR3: CASSLGLFQETQYF. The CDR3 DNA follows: TGTGCCAGCAGCTTAGGGCTGTTCCAAGAGACCCAGTACTTC.

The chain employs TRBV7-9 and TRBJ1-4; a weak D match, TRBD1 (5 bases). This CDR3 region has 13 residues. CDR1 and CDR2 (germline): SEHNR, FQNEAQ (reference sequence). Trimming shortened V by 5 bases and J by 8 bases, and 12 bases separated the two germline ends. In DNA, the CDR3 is TGTGCCAGCAGCCATCGCGGGGGGGAAAAACTGTTTTTT. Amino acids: CASSHRGGEKLFF.

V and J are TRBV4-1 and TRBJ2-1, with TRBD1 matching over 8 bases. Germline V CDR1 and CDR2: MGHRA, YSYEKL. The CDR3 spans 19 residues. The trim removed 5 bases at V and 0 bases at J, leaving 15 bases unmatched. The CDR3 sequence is CASSFSRTGQGSSYNEQFF. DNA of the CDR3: TGCGCCAGCAGCTTCTCCAGGACAGGGCAGGGGAGCTCCTACAATGAGCAGTTCTTC.

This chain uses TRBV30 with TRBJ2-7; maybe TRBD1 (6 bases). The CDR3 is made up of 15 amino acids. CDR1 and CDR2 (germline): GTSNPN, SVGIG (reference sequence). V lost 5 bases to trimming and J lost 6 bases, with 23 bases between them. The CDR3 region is CAWGDGQGLPSEQYF. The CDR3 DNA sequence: TGTGCCTGGGGCGATGGTCAGGGGTTACCCTCCGAGCAGTACTTC.

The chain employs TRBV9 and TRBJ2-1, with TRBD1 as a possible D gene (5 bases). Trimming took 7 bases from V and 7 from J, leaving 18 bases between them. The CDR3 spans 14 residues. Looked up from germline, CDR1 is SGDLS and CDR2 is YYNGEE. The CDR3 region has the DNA TGTGCCAGCGGTCCGGGCGTGGGGCGGAATGAGCAGTTCTTC. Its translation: CASGPGVGRNEQFF.

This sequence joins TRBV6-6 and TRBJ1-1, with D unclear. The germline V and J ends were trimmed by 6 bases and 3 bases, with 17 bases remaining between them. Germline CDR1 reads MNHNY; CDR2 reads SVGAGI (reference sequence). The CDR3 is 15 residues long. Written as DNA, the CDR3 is TGTGCCAGCAGCCCGACCGGGTGGGGAGACACTGAAGCTTTCTTT. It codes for CASSPTGWGDTEAFF.

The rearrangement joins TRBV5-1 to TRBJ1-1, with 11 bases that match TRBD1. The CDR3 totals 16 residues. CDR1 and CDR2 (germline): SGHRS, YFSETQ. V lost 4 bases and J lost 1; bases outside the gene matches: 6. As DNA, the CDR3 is TGCGCCAGCAGCCCCAGGACAGGGGGCGGGAACACTGAAGCTTTCTTT. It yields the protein CASSPRTGGGNTEAFF. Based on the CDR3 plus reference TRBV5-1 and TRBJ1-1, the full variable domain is KAGVTQTPRYLIKTRGQQVTLSCSPISGHRSVSWYQQTPGQGLQFLFEYFSETQRNKGNFPGRFSGRQFSNSRSEMNVSTLELGDSALYLCASSPRTGGGNTEAFFGQGTRLTVV.

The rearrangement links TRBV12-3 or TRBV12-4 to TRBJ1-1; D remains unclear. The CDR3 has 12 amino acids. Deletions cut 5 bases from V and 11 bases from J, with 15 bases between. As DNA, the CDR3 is TGTGCCAGCAGTCGTGTACGGGTTGCTGCTTTCTTT. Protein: CASSRVRVAAFF.

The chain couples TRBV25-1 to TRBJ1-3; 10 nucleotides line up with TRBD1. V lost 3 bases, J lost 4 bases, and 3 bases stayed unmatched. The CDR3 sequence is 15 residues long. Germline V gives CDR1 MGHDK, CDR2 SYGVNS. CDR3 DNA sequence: TGTGCCAGCAGTGACCGGGACAGGGGCGGAAACACCATATATTTT. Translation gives CASSDRDRGGNTIYF.

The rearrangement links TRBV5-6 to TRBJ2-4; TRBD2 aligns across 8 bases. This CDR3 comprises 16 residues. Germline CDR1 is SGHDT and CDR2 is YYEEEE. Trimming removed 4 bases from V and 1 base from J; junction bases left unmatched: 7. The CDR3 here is CASSMRSSGAKNIQYF. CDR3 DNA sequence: TGTGCCAGCAGCATGAGGTCTAGCGGGGCCAAAAACATTCAGTACTTC.

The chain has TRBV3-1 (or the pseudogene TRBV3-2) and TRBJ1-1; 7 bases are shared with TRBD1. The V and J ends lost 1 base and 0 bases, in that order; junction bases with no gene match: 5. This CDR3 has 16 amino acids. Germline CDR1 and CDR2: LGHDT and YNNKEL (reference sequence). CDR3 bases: TGTGCCAGCAGCCAAGCCCCGGGACAGATGAACACTGAAGCTTTCTTT. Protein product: CASSQAPGQMNTEAFF.

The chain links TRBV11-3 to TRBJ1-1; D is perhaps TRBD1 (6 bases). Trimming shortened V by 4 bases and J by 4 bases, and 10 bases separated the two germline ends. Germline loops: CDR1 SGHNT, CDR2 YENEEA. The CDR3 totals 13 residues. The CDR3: CASSWTAGTEAFF. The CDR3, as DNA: TGTGCCAGCAGCTGGACAGCCGGCACTGAAGCTTTCTTT.

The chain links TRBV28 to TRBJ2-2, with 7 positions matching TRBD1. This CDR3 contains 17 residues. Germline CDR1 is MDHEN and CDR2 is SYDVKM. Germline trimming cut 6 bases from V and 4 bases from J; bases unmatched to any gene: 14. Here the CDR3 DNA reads TGTGCCAGCAGCCTAGGGGGAAGGGGGCGAGCCACCGGGGAGCTGTTTTTT. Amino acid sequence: CASSLGGRGRATGELFF.

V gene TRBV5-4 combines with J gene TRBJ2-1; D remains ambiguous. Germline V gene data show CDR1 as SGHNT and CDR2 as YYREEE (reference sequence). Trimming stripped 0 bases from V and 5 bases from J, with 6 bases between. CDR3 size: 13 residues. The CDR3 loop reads CASSLVRNNEQFF. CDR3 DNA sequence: TGTGCCAGCAGCTTGGTTCGTAACAATGAGCAGTTCTTC.

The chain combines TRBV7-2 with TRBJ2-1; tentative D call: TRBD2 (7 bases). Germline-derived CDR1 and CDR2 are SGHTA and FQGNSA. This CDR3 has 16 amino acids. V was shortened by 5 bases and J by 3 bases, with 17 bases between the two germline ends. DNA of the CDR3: TGTGCCAGCAGCCCCTTGGGGGGGGGCCTCTACAATGAGCAGTTCTTC. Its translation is CASSPLGGGLYNEQFF.